The 16 T cell receptor beta chains in this list originate from one sample, sequenced in a study of cytomegalovirus exposure and HLA in healthy donors. The primer mix had 60 Vbeta and 13 Jbeta primers. The method was immunoSEQ multiplex PCR; TCRdb's version includes in-frame clones alone and lacks a portion of them. There are about 110,000 clones in the sample; 81% occur only once, and 2.2% lies in the top ten. The material sequenced was PBMCs. The receptors stem from a woman aged 25 to 39 in good health and CMV-seronegative.

The rearrangement joins TRBV6-5 to TRBJ1-2; D gene unclear. V was pared by 0 bases and J by 6 bases, with 14 bases between. Germline assignment: CDR1 MNHEY and CDR2 SVGAGI. CDR3 length equals 15 residues. This chain's CDR3 is CASSYSEGGIDGYTF. The CDR3 nucleotides read TGTGCCAGCAGTTACTCGGAAGGCGGAATTGATGGCTACACCTTC.

The chain joins TRBV29-1 to TRBJ1-4; 7 nucleotides align to TRBD1. The length of the CDR3 is 12 residues. Trimming removed 6 bases from V and 7 bases from J; junction bases left unmatched: 5. CDR1 and CDR2 (germline): SQVTM, ANQGSEA. The CDR3 bases are TGCAGCGTCCTCTACAGGGGTGAAAAACTGTTTTTT. It codes for CSVLYRGEKLFF.

V is TRBV21-1 and J is TRBJ1-5. TRBV21-1 is deemed a pseudogene. The CDR3 loop spans 17 amino acids. CDR3 DNA: TGTGCCAGCAGCAAACTGACGGACGGTCGGAGGAGTCAGCCCCAGCATTTT. It specifies CASSKLTDGRRSQPQHF.

This chain links TRBV4-1 with TRBJ2-7; D not certain. The CDR3 extends over 16 amino acids. The V and J ends lost 4 bases and 0 bases respectively, with 16 bases between them. Germline CDR1 reads MGHRA; CDR2 reads YSYEKL. The CDR3 DNA reads TGCGCCAGCAGCCCCATCTTGCTAAGCCCCTCCTACGAGCAGTACTTC. Amino acids: CASSPILLSPSYEQYF.

The CDR3 DNA sequence: TGTGCCAGCAGCATGAACGACAGGGGTAATGAAAAACTGTTTTTT. Translating gives CASSMNDRGNEKLFF. The rearrangement uses TRBV6-1 and TRBJ1-4; 8 bases align to TRBD1. J gave up 4 bases and V 6 bases, and 7 bases lay outside the gene matches. The length of the CDR3 is 15 residues. Germline CDR1 MNHNS, CDR2 SASEGT.

V is TRBV30 and J is TRBJ2-5; 7 nucleotides match TRBD2. From germline, CDR1 is GTSNPN and CDR2 SVGIG (reference sequence). The CDR3 is 14 residues long. J was trimmed by 0 bases and V by 2 bases; bases with no gene match: 3. CDR3: CAWSRTRNQETQYF. CDR3 nucleotide sequence: TGTGCCTGGAGTCGGACTAGAAACCAAGAGACCCAGTACTTC.

The V gene is TRBV4-1, the J gene TRBJ1-6, with 7 bases aligning to TRBD1. The germline V gene encodes CDR1 MGHRA and CDR2 YSYEKL. The V and J ends lost 2 bases and 8 bases, in that order; junction bases with no gene match: 6. CDR3 size: 15 residues. The CDR3 protein is CASSQSWGQYSPLHF. The CDR3 nucleotides are TGCGCCAGCAGCCAAAGTTGGGGACAGTATTCACCCCTCCACTTT.

This chain connects TRBV7-2 to TRBJ2-7; D unclear. The CDR3 is 12 amino acids. The V end was cut by 5 bases, the J end by 6 bases, with 11 bases between. Germline V gene sequence: CDR1 SGHTA, CDR2 FQGNSA. DNA for the CDR3: TGTGCCAGCAGCGCTTCTAGACTCGAGCAGTACTTC. Translating it yields CASSASRLEQYF.

The chain joins TRBV18 to TRBJ2-3; no definite D call. Trimming removed 3 bases at V and 1 base at J, with 8 bases between. The germline V gene encodes CDR1 KGHSH and CDR2 LQKENI. The CDR3 is made up of 14 amino acids. CDR3 in amino acids: CASSPVLGTDTQYF. The DNA of the CDR3 is TGTGCCAGCTCACCTGTTTTAGGCACAGATACGCAGTATTTT.

V and J are TRBV21-1 and TRBJ2-1; TRBD2 reflects the table's D call only, with no check against the DNA. TRBV21-1 is classified as a pseudogene. The length of the CDR3 is 13 residues. The CDR3 spells CASSKCTDNEQFF. In DNA form, the CDR3 reads TGTGCCAGCAGCAAATGTACGGACAATGAGCAGTTCTTC.

This sequence joins TRBV7-9 and TRBJ2-3; maybe TRBD2 (5 bases). Trimming shortened V by 5 bases and J by 6 bases, and 9 bases separated the two germline ends. This CDR3 is built from 12 residues. The germline CDR1 and CDR2 sequences are SEHNR and FQNEAQ (reference sequence). The CDR3 loop reads CASSRLADTQYF. CDR3 DNA sequence: TGTGCCAGCAGCCGGTTAGCGGATACGCAGTATTTT.

The chain is built from TRBV6-1 and TRBJ1-5, with D possibly TRBD1 on 5 matching bases. Germline V gives CDR1 MNHNS, CDR2 SASEGT. V was cut by 0 bases and J by 0 bases, with 6 bases left in between. The CDR3 runs 15 residues. This CDR3 is CASSEAGHSNQPQHF. As DNA, the CDR3 is TGTGCCAGCAGTGAAGCCGGACATAGCAATCAGCCCCAGCATTTT.

The rearrangement links TRBV15 to TRBJ2-5; 11 bases line up with TRBD2. Germline values: CDR1 LNHNV, CDR2 YYDKDF (reference sequence). The CDR3 length is 18 residues. Trimming took 0 bases from V and 1 from J; bases not matched to a gene: 7. The CDR3 DNA reads TGTGCCACCAGCAGAGATCTACCGGGACTAGCGGTCCAAGAGACCCAGTACTTC. It specifies CATSRDLPGLAVQETQYF.

The genes are TRBV4-1 and TRBJ2-7, with D perhaps matching TRBD2 (6 bases). From germline, CDR1 is MGHRA and CDR2 YSYEKL. This CDR3 comprises 13 residues. The V gene lost 1 base and the J gene lost 7 bases, with 11 bases spanning the gap. CDR3 sequence: CASSQVRAGEQYF. For the CDR3, the DNA is TGCGCCAGCAGCCAAGTCAGGGCGGGAGAGCAGTACTTC.

The rearrangement uses TRBV2 and TRBJ2-1; TRBD1 matches 7 bases. CDR1 is SNHLY and CDR2 is FYNNEI in the germline V gene. With 2 bases clipped from V and 2 bases from J, the junction kept 6 bases outside the gene matches. The CDR3 extends over 16 amino acids. CDR3 in amino acids: CASSELPGQPYNEQFF. The CDR3 region has the DNA TGTGCCAGCAGTGAACTCCCGGGACAGCCCTACAATGAGCAGTTCTTC. The full variable domain, rest sourced from reference TRBV2 and TRBJ2-1, is EPEVTQTPSHQVTQMGQEVILRCVPISNHLYFYWYRQILGQKVEFLVSFYNNEISEKSEIFDDQFSVERPDGSNFTLKIRSTKLEDSAMYFCASSELPGQPYNEQFFGPGTRLTVL.

CDR3 loop: CASSLLLAGGETQYF. CDR3 sequence (DNA): TGTGCCAGCAGCTTATTACTAGCGGGAGGCGAGACCCAGTACTTC. The V call is TRBV7-2, the J call TRBJ2-5; 12 nucleotides agree with TRBD2. After removal of 2 bases from V and 5 bases from J, the junction contained 3 bases not matched to a gene. Looked up from germline, CDR1 is SGHTA and CDR2 is FQGNSA. The CDR3 is 15 amino acids.